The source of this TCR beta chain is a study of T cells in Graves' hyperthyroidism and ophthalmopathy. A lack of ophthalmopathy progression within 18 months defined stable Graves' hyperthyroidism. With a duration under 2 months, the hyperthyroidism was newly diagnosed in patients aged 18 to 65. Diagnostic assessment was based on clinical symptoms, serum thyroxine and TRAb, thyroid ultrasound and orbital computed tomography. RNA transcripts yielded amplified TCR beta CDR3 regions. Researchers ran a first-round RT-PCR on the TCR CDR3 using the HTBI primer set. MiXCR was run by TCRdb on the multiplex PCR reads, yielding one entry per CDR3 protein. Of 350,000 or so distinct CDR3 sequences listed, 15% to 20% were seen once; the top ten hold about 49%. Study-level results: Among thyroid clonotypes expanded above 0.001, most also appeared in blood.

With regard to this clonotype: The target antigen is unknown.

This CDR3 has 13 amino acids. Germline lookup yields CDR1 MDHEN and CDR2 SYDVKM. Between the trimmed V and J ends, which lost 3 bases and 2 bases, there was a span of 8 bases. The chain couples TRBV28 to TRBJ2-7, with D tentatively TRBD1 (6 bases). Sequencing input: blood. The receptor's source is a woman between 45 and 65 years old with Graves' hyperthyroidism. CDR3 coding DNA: TGTGCCAGCAGTTTCTGGGACACCTACGAGCAGTACTTC. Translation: CASSFWDTYEQYF. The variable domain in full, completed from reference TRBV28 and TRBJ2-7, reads DVKVTQSSRYLVKRTGEKVFLECVQDMDHENMFWYRQDPGLGLRLIYFSYDVKMKEKGDIPEGYSVSREKKERFSLILESASTNQTSMYLCASSFWDTYEQYFGPGTRLTVT.